This T cell receptor (beta chain) was captured in a study of regulatory T cells in long-lasting Graves disease. Time point: persistent/refractory GD, antithyroid drugs over 5 years with positive TRAb. From PBMCs, RNA was extracted and then used to make the TCR library. For TCR beta, libraries came from iRepertoire HTBI primers and Arm-PCR of CDR3 regions. TCRdb reprocessed the multiplex PCR reads via MiXCR and lists one record per CDR3 protein. Among some 370,000 distinct CDR3 sequences listed, less than 25% were seen once. Study-wide results and caveats: Persistent disease exhibited a predilection for TRBV28, TRBJ1-2 and TRBJ2-5.

The germline V gene has CDR1 DFQATT and CDR2 SNEGSKA (reference sequence). The CDR3 contains 13 residues. V lost 6 bases, J lost 5 bases, and 17 bases lay in between. Points on this clonotype: The antigen is not known. A much larger clone differs from this one at a single base, so this may be a read error.

This TCR was recovered from a female donor with Graves disease. The material was peripheral blood mononuclear cells (PBMCs), obtained when the disease was refractory, from a patient treated with antithyroid drugs. This chain links TRBV20-1 with TRBJ2-7; D is ambiguous. The CDR3 DNA follows: TGCAGTGCCGAAGGACCGGACCTCCACGAGCAGTACTTC. This gives the protein CSAEGPDLHEQYF.